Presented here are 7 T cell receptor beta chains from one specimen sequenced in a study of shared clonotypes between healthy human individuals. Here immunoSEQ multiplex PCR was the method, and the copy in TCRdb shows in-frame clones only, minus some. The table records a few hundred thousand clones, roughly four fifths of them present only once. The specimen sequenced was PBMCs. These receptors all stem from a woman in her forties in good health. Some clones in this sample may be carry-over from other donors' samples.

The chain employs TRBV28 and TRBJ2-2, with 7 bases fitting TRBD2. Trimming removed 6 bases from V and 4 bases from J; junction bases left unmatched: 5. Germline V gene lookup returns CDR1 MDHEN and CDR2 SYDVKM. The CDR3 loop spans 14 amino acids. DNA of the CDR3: TGTGCCAGCAGCAGGCGGGAGTTCACCGGGGAGCTGTTTTTT. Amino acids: CASSRREFTGELFF.

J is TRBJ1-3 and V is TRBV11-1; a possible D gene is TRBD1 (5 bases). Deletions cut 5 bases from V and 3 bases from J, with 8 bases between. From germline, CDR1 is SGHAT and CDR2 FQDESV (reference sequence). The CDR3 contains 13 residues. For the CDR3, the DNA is TGTGCCAGCAGCGGGACTGTTGGAAACACCATATATTTT. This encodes CASSGTVGNTIYF. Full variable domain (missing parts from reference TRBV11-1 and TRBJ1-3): EAEVAQSPRYKITEKSQAVAFWCDPISGHATLYWYRQILGQGPELLVQFQDESVVDDSQLPKDRFSAERLKGVDSTLKIQPAELGDSAMYLCASSGTVGNTIYFGEGSWLTVV.

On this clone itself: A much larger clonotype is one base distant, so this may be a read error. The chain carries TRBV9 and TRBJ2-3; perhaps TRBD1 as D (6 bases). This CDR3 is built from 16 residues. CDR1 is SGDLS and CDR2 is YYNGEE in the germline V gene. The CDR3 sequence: CASSETGQSHTGTQYF. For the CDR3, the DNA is TGTGCCAGCAGCGAGACCGGACAGAGCCACACAGGTACGCAGTATTTT.

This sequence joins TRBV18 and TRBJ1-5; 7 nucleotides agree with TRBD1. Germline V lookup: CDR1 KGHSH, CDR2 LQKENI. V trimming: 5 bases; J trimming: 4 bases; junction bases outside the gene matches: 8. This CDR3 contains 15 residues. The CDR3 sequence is CASSTRDSTNQPQHF. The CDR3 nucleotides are TGTGCCAGCTCAACCAGGGACAGCACTAATCAGCCCCAGCATTTT.

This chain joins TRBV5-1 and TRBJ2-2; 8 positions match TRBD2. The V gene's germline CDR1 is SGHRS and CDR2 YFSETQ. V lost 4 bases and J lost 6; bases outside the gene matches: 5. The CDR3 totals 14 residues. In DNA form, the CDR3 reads TGCGCCAGCAGCATCCCGGGAGGGGCCGGGGAGCTGTTTTTT. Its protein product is CASSIPGGAGELFF.

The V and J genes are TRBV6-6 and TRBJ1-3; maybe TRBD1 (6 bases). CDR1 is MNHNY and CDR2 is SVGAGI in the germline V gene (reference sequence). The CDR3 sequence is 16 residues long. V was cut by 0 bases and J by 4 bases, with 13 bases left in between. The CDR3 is CASSYSLGGAGNTIYF. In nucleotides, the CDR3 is TGTGCCAGCAGTTACTCCCTGGGGGGGGCAGGAAACACCATATATTTT.

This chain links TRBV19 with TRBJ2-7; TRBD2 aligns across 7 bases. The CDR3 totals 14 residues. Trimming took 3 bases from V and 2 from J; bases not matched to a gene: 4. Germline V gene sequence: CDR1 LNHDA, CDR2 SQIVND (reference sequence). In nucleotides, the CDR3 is TGTGCCAGTAGTATTCAGGCGGGAGCCTACGAGCAGTACTTC. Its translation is CASSIQAGAYEQYF.